The clone carrying this TCR beta chain was seen only once. These data belong to a study of blood T cell repertoires in COVID-19. The CDR3 totals 16 residues. Germline V gene lookup returns CDR1 SGDLS and CDR2 YYNGEE. Trimming removed 0 bases at V and 0 bases at J, with 10 bases between. The repertoire was sequenced with immunoSEQ multiplex PCR; TCRdb's copy has only in-frame clones and lacks some. The data contain around 78,000 clones, around 86% of them singletons. The V call is TRBV9, the J call TRBJ1-3; TRBD1 might be the D (5 bases). The sample consisted of peripheral blood. This sequence was found in a man between 65 and 80 years old with active or convalescent COVID-19. The CDR3, as DNA: TGTGCCAGCAGCGTAGATCCAGGGCTCTCTGGAAACACCATATATTTT. Residues: CASSVDPGLSGNTIYF.